This T cell receptor beta chain was documented in a study of human T cells and chemical hapten exposure. In its sample, this clonotype was seen many times. The antigen is not known. Individual cDNA molecules received unique molecular identifiers in the library. One entry per CDR3 protein, called by TCRdb with MiXCR from the RACE reads. The table has tens of thousands of distinct CDR3 sequences, roughly 9.7% seen once. Stated time point: pre-sensitization, week 0. Described treatment: therapeutic diphenylcyclopropenone sensitization with weekly scalp DPC. Only after blood had been drawn was each patch test applied. Total RNA came from unfractionated whole blood. Study-wide points: Expanded TCRs grouped into significantly more large CDR3 similarity clusters than controls produced.

The V end lost 2 bases, the J end lost 6 bases, and 1 base lay between the germline ends. Germline V lookup: CDR1 KGHSH, CDR2 LQKENI. The length of the CDR3 is 11 residues. The chain uses TRBV18 and TRBJ2-2; no reliable D call. This sequence originates from a woman aged 50 to 60 with alopecia areata. Some clones in this sample may be carry-over from other donors' samples. The source was whole blood, collected in connection with sensitization to the hapten diphenylcyclopropenone (DPC). CDR3 loop: CASSPAGELFF. The CDR3 nucleotides are TGTGCCAGCTCACCAGCCGGGGAGCTGTTTTTT.